This T cell receptor (beta chain) was identified during a study of T cell repertoires in cytomegalovirus infection. Study background: HLA-C-restricted CMV epitopes, recently identified, and well-studied HLA-B-restricted ones were used by the study.

This CDR3 is 15 amino acids long. V was clipped by 6 bases and J by 4 bases; unmatched bases: 9. CDR1 is SEHNR, CDR2 FQNEAQ, per germline (reference sequence). As to this clonotype: What it binds is unknown.

TCRdb analysed the reads with MiXCR anew, one entry per CDR3 protein. The table shows about 340,000 distinct CDR3 sequences, with 25% to 30% occurring only once. The source of this sequence is a human donor in good health (CMV status not recorded). Some clones in this sample may be carry-over from other donors' samples. Sequences were derived from cultured PBMCs, sampled from culture after CMV antigen stimulation. The chain is built from TRBV7-9 and TRBJ1-1; 9 bases align to TRBD1. This CDR3 is CASRPGGQGATEAFF. The CDR3 bases are TGTGCCAGCAGGCCGGGGGGACAGGGTGCCACTGAAGCTTTCTTT.